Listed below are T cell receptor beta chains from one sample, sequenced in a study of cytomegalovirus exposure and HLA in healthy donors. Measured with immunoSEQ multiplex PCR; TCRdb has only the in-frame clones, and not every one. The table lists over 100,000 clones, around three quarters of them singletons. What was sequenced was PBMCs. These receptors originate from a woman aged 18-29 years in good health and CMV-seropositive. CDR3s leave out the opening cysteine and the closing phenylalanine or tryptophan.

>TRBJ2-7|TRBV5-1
ASSLLPSGGSYEQY
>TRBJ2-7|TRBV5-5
ASSLAAGILSYEQY
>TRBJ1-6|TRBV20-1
SARASAPLH
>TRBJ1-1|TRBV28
ASSSGGKRAF
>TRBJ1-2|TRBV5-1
ASSLGTQGNYGYT
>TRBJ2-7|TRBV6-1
ASGDNIYEQY
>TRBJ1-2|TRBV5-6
ASSLRQEYYGYT
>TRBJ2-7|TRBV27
ASSLTVGSRYEQY
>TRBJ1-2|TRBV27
ASSTPTGYGYT
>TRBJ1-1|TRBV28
ASSSVPDTEAF
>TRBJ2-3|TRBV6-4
ASSESGTGTDTQY